Described below is a single T cell receptor (beta chain) sequence and its context. Its target is not known. MiXCR, applied by TCRdb to the 5' RACE reads, yields one record per CDR3 protein. The sample lists approximately 240,000 distinct CDR3 sequences; over 11% were seen once. Each donor was a healthy Caucasian. Germline V gives CDR1 MNHEY, CDR2 SMNVEV (reference sequence). Trimming removed 6 bases from V and 2 bases from J, with 14 bases in between. This CDR3 region has 15 residues. This sample was included in a study of identical twins. Study findings and constraints: Invariant MAIT and iNKT cells may have partly biased zero-insertion analyses.

This receptor was taken from a woman aged 18-29 years in good health. The material sequenced was memory (CD45RO+) T cells sorted from blood. The chain uses TRBV27 and TRBJ2-1, with a possible D match to TRBD2 (5 bases). The CDR3 sequence: CASSYPGVPYNEQFF. The CDR3 region has the DNA TGTGCCAGCAGCTATCCCGGGGTACCCTACAATGAGCAGTTCTTC.